The 27 T cell receptor beta chains reported below all come from one sample, sequenced in a study of cytomegalovirus exposure and HLA in healthy donors. The PCR employed 60 Vbeta primers together with 13 Jbeta primers. Assay: immunoSEQ multiplex PCR; the TCRdb copy retains only in-frame clones and omits some. The table records some 120,000 clones, less than 85% of them present only once. The sequenced sample was PBMCs. Receptors were obtained from a man younger than 40 in good health and CMV-seronegative.

This chain uses TRBV6-6 with TRBJ2-1; 8 bases are shared with TRBD1. Germline CDR1 MNHNY, CDR2 SVGAGI (reference sequence). The V gene end was trimmed by 6 bases and the J gene end by 8 bases; junction bases not matched to a gene: 9. The CDR3 has 14 residues. For the CDR3, the DNA is TGTGCCAGCAGATACGGACAGGGTGTGGATGAGCAGTTCTTC. It yields the protein CASRYGQGVDEQFF.

The chain joins TRBV28 to TRBJ1-5, with 9 positions matching TRBD1. This CDR3 comprises 15 residues. V was pared by 6 bases and J by 6 bases, with 9 bases of the junction left unmatched. CDR1 is MDHEN and CDR2 is SYDVKM in the germline V gene. CDR3 in amino acids: CASRSGGQGGQPQHF. CDR3 nucleotides: TGTGCCAGCAGATCCGGGGGACAGGGTGGTCAGCCCCAGCATTTT.

The V call is TRBV5-1, the J call TRBJ2-5, with 8 bases lining up with TRBD2. The junction had 11 bases not matched to a gene; V was cut back by 3 bases and J by 4 bases. Germline V CDR1 and CDR2: SGHRS, YFSETQ. This CDR3 is built from 16 residues. The CDR3 is CASSSILAGGGETQYF. For the CDR3, the DNA is TGCGCCAGCAGCTCCATTCTTGCGGGAGGTGGAGAGACCCAGTACTTC.

Only one count was recorded for this clone. The rearrangement links TRBV29-1 to TRBJ2-3; 9 bases line up with TRBD1. The CDR3 is made up of 13 amino acids. J gave up 1 base and V 7 bases, and 3 bases lay outside the gene matches. The V gene's germline CDR1 is SQVTM and CDR2 ANQGSEA. The CDR3 here is CSARQGGTDTQYF. CDR3 sequence (DNA): TGCAGCGCTAGACAGGGGGGCACAGATACGCAGTATTTT.

V usage is TRBV27 and J usage is TRBJ2-7; TRBD1 is a possible D gene (6 bases). The CDR3 length is 15 residues. The germline gives CDR1 MNHEY, CDR2 SMNVEV (reference sequence). Trimming pared 10 bases from V and 1 base from J, leaving 20 bases between. CDR3 nucleotide sequence: TGTGCCACCAGAAGAGGGACATTTATGTCCTACGAGCAGTACTTC. This codes for CATRRGTFMSYEQYF.

CDR3 DNA sequence: TGTGCCAGTAGCGACGGAGACTACACAGATACGCAGTATTTT. Translation gives CASSDGDYTDTQYF. This chain connects TRBV19 to TRBJ2-3; TRBD2 is a possible D gene (5 bases). The CDR3 totals 14 residues. V was cut by 6 bases and J by 2 bases, with 12 bases left in between. Germline-derived CDR1 and CDR2 are LNHDA and SQIVND (reference sequence).

This chain uses TRBV7-9 with TRBJ2-1; TRBD1 matches 8 bases. CDR1 is SEHNR, CDR2 FQNEAQ, per germline (reference sequence). The CDR3 totals 16 residues. The ends lost 7 bases at V and 7 bases at J; junction bases unmatched: 15. The CDR3 DNA follows: TGTGCCAGCACCTGGACAGGGCGGCAGGAGGGGAATGAGCAGTTCTTC. It codes for CASTWTGRQEGNEQFF.

This clone was observed a single time. The J gene is TRBJ2-7, the V gene TRBV5-1, with TRBD1 matching over 7 bases. Trimming took 0 bases from V and 3 from J; bases not matched to a gene: 6. CDR3 length equals 15 residues. Germline CDR1 reads SGHRS; CDR2 reads YFSETQ. The CDR3 reads CASSLAGDSIYEQYF. The CDR3 bases are TGCGCCAGCAGCTTGGCCGGGGACAGCATCTACGAGCAGTACTTC.

This clone was recorded a few times. Because the CDR3's place on the DNA is in doubt, the DNA is left out and the CDR3 is given as listed by TCRdb. The chain employs TRBV29-1 and TRBJ2-1; the table's D call TRBD1 went unverified against the DNA. The CDR3 has 14 amino acids, counting both end residues. Per the germline V gene, CDR1 is SQVTM and CDR2 is ANQGSEA. CDR3 sequence: CSVVFWQAINEQFF.

The V call is TRBV4-2, the J call TRBJ2-2; D possibly corresponds to TRBD1 (6 bases). The length of the CDR3 is 18 residues. The germline V and J ends were trimmed by 0 bases and 1 base, with 15 bases remaining between them. Germline CDR1 LGHNA, CDR2 YNFKEQ. CDR3 in amino acids: CASSQDGLQGLNTGELFF. The DNA of the CDR3 is TGTGCCAGCAGCCAAGATGGGTTACAGGGTTTGAACACCGGGGAGCTGTTTTTT.

The chain joins TRBV9 to TRBJ2-3; the match to TRBD2 covers 8 bases. This CDR3 contains 16 residues. Trimming at V came to 3 bases and at J to 4 bases, leaving 10 bases not matched to a gene. Germline V gene sequence: CDR1 SGDLS, CDR2 YYNGEE. The chain's CDR3 is CASSASGSIGADTQYF. CDR3 coding DNA: TGTGCCAGCAGCGCCAGCGGGAGCATTGGAGCAGATACGCAGTATTTT. The variable domain in full, completed from reference TRBV9 and TRBJ2-3, reads DSGVTQTPKHLITATGQRVTLRCSPRSGDLSVYWYQQSLDQGLQFLIQYYNGEERAKGNILERFSAQQFPDLHSELNLSSLELGDSALYFCASSASGSIGADTQYFGPGTRLTVL.

The rearrangement uses TRBV18 and TRBJ1-1; 9 nucleotides align to TRBD1. The CDR3 has 17 residues. J was trimmed by 4 bases and V by 6 bases; bases with no gene match: 15. Germline loops: CDR1 KGHSH, CDR2 LQKENI. CDR3 sequence: CASSPPGQGFYFTEAFF. DNA of the CDR3: TGTGCCAGCTCCCCTCCGGGACAGGGATTCTATTTCACTGAAGCTTTCTTT. Filled out from reference TRBV18 and TRBJ1-1, the complete variable domain reads NAGVMQNPRHLVRRRGQEARLRCSPMKGHSHVYWYRQLPEEGLKFMVYLQKENIIDESGMPKERFSAEFPKEGPSILRIQQVVRGDSAAYFCASSPPGQGFYFTEAFFGQGTRLTVV.

The genes are TRBV6-5 and TRBJ1-2; 7 positions agree with TRBD1. Germline CDR1 and CDR2: MNHEY and SVGAGI. V was pared by 7 bases and J by 4 bases, with 9 bases of the junction left unmatched. This CDR3 has 14 amino acids. CDR3 DNA: TGTGCCAGCACCTCAAACAGGGGACCCTATGGCTACACCTTC. Encoded protein: CASTSNRGPYGYTF.

This chain uses TRBV28 with TRBJ1-5, with unresolved D. Germline-derived CDR1 and CDR2 are MDHEN and SYDVKM. Trimming cost V 5 bases and J 15 bases, with 29 bases left between them. CDR3 length: 16 residues. The CDR3 protein is CASSQSLATTTRIGHF. CDR3 nucleotide sequence: TGTGCCAGCAGTCAGTCACTGGCTACAACGACAAGAATTGGGCATTTT.

V gene TRBV2 combines with J gene TRBJ1-5; 8 bases match TRBD1. V was pared by 5 bases and J by 6 bases, with 6 bases of the junction left unmatched. The CDR3 sequence is 14 residues long. Germline values: CDR1 SNHLY, CDR2 FYNNEI. CDR3 loop: CASSPDRDGQPQHF. In DNA, the CDR3 is TGTGCCAGCAGTCCGGACAGGGATGGTCAGCCCCAGCATTTT.

V and J are TRBV7-9 and TRBJ2-3; D remains ambiguous. There are 12 residues in the CDR3. The germline V gene encodes CDR1 SEHNR and CDR2 FQNEAQ (reference sequence). Trimming pared 2 bases from V and 7 bases from J, leaving 7 bases between. CDR3 sequence reads: CASSLSGNTQYF. In nucleotides, the CDR3 is TGTGCCAGCAGCTTATCCGGTAATACGCAGTATTTT. Full variable domain (rest looked up from reference TRBV7-9 and TRBJ2-3): DTGVSQNPRHKITKRGQNVTFRCDPISEHNRLYWYRQTLGQGPEFLTYFQNEAQLEKSRLLSDRFSAERPKGSFSTLEIQRTEQGDSAMYLCASSLSGNTQYFGPGTRLTVL.

This chain joins TRBV11-3 and TRBJ1-2; D gene uncertain. Germline values: CDR1 SGHNT, CDR2 YENEEA. This CDR3 region has 10 residues. V dropped 7 bases and J dropped 7 bases, with 7 bases sitting between them. This CDR3 reads CASTGFGYTF. The CDR3 nucleotides read TGTGCCAGCACGGGGTTTGGCTACACCTTC.

The chain combines TRBV7-6 with TRBJ2-7; TRBD1 matches at 8 bases. CDR3 size: 18 residues. V was pared by 5 bases and J by 3 bases, with 18 bases of the junction left unmatched. Looked up from germline, CDR1 is SGHVS and CDR2 is FNYEAQ. The CDR3 region has the DNA TGTGCCAGCAGCCCCGGGACAGGAGGTAAAGTGTGGGTCTACGAGCAGTACTTC. It codes for CASSPGTGGKVWVYEQYF.

Comments on this clone: Other DNA sequences in this specimen translate into the identical CDR3. The chain has TRBV4-1 and TRBJ2-7; 7 positions match TRBD1. CDR1 is MGHRA, CDR2 YSYEKL, per germline. The V gene end was trimmed by 0 bases and the J gene end by 0 bases; junction bases not matched to a gene: 8. The CDR3 has 17 residues. CDR3 bases: TGCGCCAGCAGCCAAGATCCACCAGGGGGTTACTCCTACGAGCAGTACTTC. Translated, it gives CASSQDPPGGYSYEQYF.

This chain joins TRBV27 and TRBJ2-1; D is ambiguous. There are 16 residues in the CDR3. Trimming removed 2 bases from V and 6 bases from J, with 17 bases in between. Germline V gene data show CDR1 as MNHEY and CDR2 as SMNVEV (reference sequence). This CDR3 reads CASSLSLSFLVNEQFF. The CDR3, as DNA: TGTGCCAGCAGTTTAAGTCTCTCATTTCTAGTCAATGAGCAGTTCTTC.

The chain recombines TRBV4-3 with TRBJ2-5; 11 positions agree with TRBD2. This CDR3 contains 17 residues. CDR1 and CDR2 from the germline V gene are LGHNA and YSLEER. The junction had 9 bases not matched to a gene; V was cut back by 2 bases and J by 4 bases. This CDR3 reads CASSQRNSTSGIETQYF. CDR3 nucleotide sequence: TGCGCCAGCAGCCAAAGGAACTCGACTAGCGGGATAGAGACCCAGTACTTC.

J is TRBJ2-4 and V is TRBV4-1, with TRBD2 matching 7 bases. V lost 0 bases to trimming and J lost 3 bases; unmatched junction nucleotides: 2. The CDR3 is 15 amino acids. In germline, CDR1 is MGHRA, CDR2 YSYEKL. For the CDR3, the DNA is TGCGCCAGCAGCCAAGATGGCGGGGGCAAAAACATTCAGTACTTC. Protein sequence: CASSQDGGGKNIQYF.

The chain uses TRBV7-9 and TRBJ2-1; D may be TRBD2 (6 bases). Trimming took 1 base from V and 4 from J, leaving 23 bases between them. The germline V gene encodes CDR1 SEHNR and CDR2 FQNEAQ (reference sequence). This CDR3 spans 19 amino acids. The CDR3 DNA sequence: TGTGCCAGCAGCTTAGGTGACCAGCGGAGGGGTTACACTTACAATGAGCAGTTCTTC. Its protein is CASSLGDQRRGYTYNEQFF.

For the CDR3, the DNA is TGTGCCAGCAGAACCGGGACAGGGGGTTACGAGCAGTACTTC. Protein product: CASRTGTGGYEQYF. The genes are TRBV6-6 and TRBJ2-7; TRBD1 aligns across 11 bases. With V trimmed by 6 bases and J by 4 bases, 5 bases remained unmatched. This CDR3 region has 14 residues. Germline CDR1 MNHNY, CDR2 SVGAGI (reference sequence).

The CDR3 DNA follows: TGTGCCAGCAGAGACCTTGACACAGACGAGCAGTACTTC. Translation gives CASRDLDTDEQYF. The V gene is TRBV7-9, the J gene TRBJ2-7; D gene uncertain. V was trimmed by 6 bases and J by 5 bases, leaving 14 bases between them. The germline V gene has CDR1 SEHNR and CDR2 FQNEAQ (reference sequence). The CDR3 extends over 13 amino acids.

V and J are TRBV30 and TRBJ1-6, with no clear D. Germline V gene data show CDR1 as GTSNPN and CDR2 as SVGIG (reference sequence). Trimming took 8 bases from V and 14 from J, leaving 22 bases between them. The CDR3 runs to 13 residues. The chain's CDR3 is CATGWAESRALHF. The CDR3 region has the DNA TGTGCCACGGGATGGGCCGAGAGTAGGGCCCTCCACTTT.

The chain joins TRBV7-9 to TRBJ2-1; 10 bases map to TRBD2. The CDR3 has 17 residues. The germline gives CDR1 SEHNR, CDR2 FQNEAQ (reference sequence). After removal of 2 bases from V and 4 bases from J, the junction contained 8 bases not matched to a gene. The CDR3 DNA reads TGTGCCAGCAGCTTACGTGGCCCTAGCGGGAGTTACAATGAGCAGTTCTTC. It specifies CASSLRGPSGSYNEQFF.